This TCR beta chain was documented in a study of identical twins (dated by TCRdb to the mid-2010s). Concerning the study at large: To test whether fetal clonotypes persist, the study used deep sequencing on TCR alpha and beta repertoires from monozygotic twins, unrelated adults of various ages, and cord blood. To rule out contamination, the twin experiments were replicated at different times with different library preparation protocols. General conclusions and limits of the study: Because the same donors could not be followed over many years, the conclusions depended on cross-sectional statistical analysis. Fewer insertions were carried by abundant cord blood beta clonotypes; a weaker similar trend was observed in young adult naive repertoires, while no such trend was observed in memory repertoires. The excess sharing between twins in beta out-of-frame sequences was weaker because fewer shared sequences reduced the signal-to-noise ratio. Compared with coincidental sharing between unrelated individuals, out-of-frame TCR alpha sequences shared between twins showed an excess of sequences with low generation probability. Out-of-frame TCR alpha sharing in monozygotic twins was systematically underestimated by recombination models, whereas sharing between unrelated individuals was in agreement with the recombination models. Invariant T cells such as MAIT and iNKT could partly confound zero-insertion analyses, although diverse VJ usage argued against such confounding for most clonotypes.

The CDR3 starts with the cysteine, ends with the phenylalanine, and has 15 residues. Only the CDR3 part of the read is kept: 45 bases, read in frame from the first base. Trimming at the junction amounts to 8 bases on V and 3 bases on J, and the germline ends lie 16 bases apart. From a lookup of the germline V gene, CDR1 and CDR2 are MGHDK and SYGVNS. Turning to this clonotype: No cognate antigen has been identified for it. No quality values exist for individual bases; no much larger clone is one base distant.

Every donor in the study was a healthy Caucasian. The researchers also sequenced three unrelated adults who were not twins: a male aged 18 to 30, a male aged 50 to 60, and a female aged 50 to 60. Miltenyi CD45RO+ enrichment and human naive T-cell isolation kits were used to isolate memory (CD45RO+) and naive T cells from PBMC. Library creation used 5' RACE. The sequencing machine was an Illumina HiSeq 2000. Template switching introduced a universal primer binding site; the final cDNA contained a unique molecular identifier, enabling accurate counting of TCR cDNA molecules. Specific primers in the conserved constant-segment region were used to synthesize first-strand cDNA for the TCR alpha and beta chains. To control for contamination, every cDNA library carried two barcodes: a SMART-Mk sample barcode plus Illumina barcodes. TruSeq adapter sequences and Illumina sample barcodes were added in two successive PCR steps. The TCR alpha and beta cDNA libraries were sequenced on the Illumina HiSeq platform using custom primers. The study's processing was this. Unique molecular identifiers were extracted from raw reads with MiGEC, and CDR3 positions were determined with MiXCR. Recombination models were inferred per individual with the repgenHMM and IGoR tools using an EM algorithm. The analysis of shared clonotypes was done with the tcR package in R, with sharing normalized by the product of cloneset sizes. To study raw recombination free of thymic and clonal selection effects, out-of-frame nonproductive sequences were analyzed. The raw public data were reprocessed by TCRdb itself: fastp quality trimming at Q25, MiXCR clonotype calling, in-frame beta chains only. Rows are unified per CDR3 protein, each entry keeping the most common DNA and genes. None of the V and J calls come from the authors' own analysis; TCRdb made them. This sample comprises 420,000 or so distinct CDR3 sequences, 15% to 20% of them detected only once. Of the sample, 9% to 15% falls within the top ten clones.

This receptor chain uses TRBV25-1 and TRBJ1-4, and the D gene may be TRBD1, 5 bases matching. Sequencing was done on a sample of naive T cells sorted from blood. This specimen's cell subset or site label, per the study, means: cells isolated with a human naive T-cell isolation kit. This receptor was obtained from a man over 45 in good health. CDR3 protein: CASVAGTHSNEKLFF. The DNA is TGTGCCAGCGTTGCCGGGACTCACTCTAATGAAAAACTGTTTTTT.